The source of this T cell receptor (beta chain) is a study of shared clonotypes between healthy human individuals. Study-wide background: Aged 18 to 49, the donors were a couple of women and three men.

Broader study findings: All-four-donor shared clonotypes had higher generation probabilities than non-shared clonotypes did.

None of the donors, who were healthy HIV-negative adults, had recently had acute infections or vaccinations. Concerning this clone itself: What it binds is not known.

V lost 4 bases to trimming and J lost 4 bases; unmatched junction nucleotides: 2. This CDR3 has 13 amino acids. The germline V gene has CDR1 SGHRS and CDR2 YFSETQ. Here immunoSEQ multiplex PCR was the method, and the copy in TCRdb shows in-frame clones only, minus some. This table holds over 2 million clones, 85% to 95% found once. The receptor comes from a man in his late teens or twenties in good health. The chain is built from TRBV5-1 and TRBJ1-3; 7 positions match TRBD1. Sample: naive CD4+ T cells sorted from blood. The subset is: CD45RA+ positively selected. The CDR3 nucleotides read TGCGCCAGCAGCGACAGGGTCGGAAACACCATATATTTT. Residues: CASSDRVGNTIYF.